The rows below give T cell receptor beta chains drawn from one sample of a study of molecular identifiers for immune sequencing clone quantification. TCRdb used MiXCR to reprocess the PCR reads, holding one entry per CDR3 protein. The table records some 97,000 distinct CDR3 sequences, 35% to 40% of them present only once. The sample comprised naive CD8+ T cells from blood, with Jurkat cell RNA spiked in. All receptors derive from a human donor in good health. Some libraries in this study had Jurkat cell RNA spiked in. Each CDR3 is given with its conserved first and last residue. The order of the fields is clone size, J gene, D gene, V gene, CDR3 protein, CDR3 DNA. A D gene is named only where the DNA matches it firmly. Rows may omit the clone size; those that give it use once, few, many or a size class.

clone size: -; J gene: TRBJ1-5; D gene: -; V gene: TRBV15; CDR3 protein: CATSRDLQVSNQPQHF; CDR3 DNA: TGTGCCACCAGCAGAGATCTGCAGGTTAGCAATCAGCCCCAGCATTTT
clone size: -; J gene: TRBJ1-4; D gene: -; V gene: TRBV9; CDR3 protein: CASSVGGSNEKLFF; CDR3 DNA: TGTGCCAGCAGCGTTGGAGGGTCTAATGAAAAACTGTTTTTT
clone size: -; J gene: TRBJ1-1; D gene: -; V gene: TRBV6-2/TRBV6-3; CDR3 protein: CASKTYPITEAFF; CDR3 DNA: TGTGCCAGCAAAACTTATCCGATCACTGAAGCTTTCTTT
clone size: -; J gene: TRBJ2-1; D gene: -; V gene: TRBV12-3/TRBV12-4; CDR3 protein: CASSFFRPEQFF; CDR3 DNA: TGTGCCAGCAGTTTTTTCCGTCCTGAGCAGTTCTTC
clone size: -; J gene: TRBJ2-3; D gene: TRBD2; V gene: TRBV9; CDR3 protein: CASSLPAGMTDTQYF; CDR3 DNA: TGTGCCAGCAGCCTCCCAGCGGGGATGACAGATACGCAGTATTTT
clone size: many; J gene: TRBJ1-5; D gene: -; V gene: TRBV28; CDR3 protein: CASRVGGQPQHF; CDR3 DNA: TGTGCCAGCAGGGTAGGCGGCCAGCCCCAGCATTTT
clone size: few; J gene: TRBJ1-5; D gene: TRBD1; V gene: TRBV28; CDR3 protein: CASSLRQGAQPQHF; CDR3 DNA: TGTGCCAGCAGTTTACGGCAGGGGGCTCAGCCCCAGCATTTT
clone size: -; J gene: TRBJ2-1; D gene: -; V gene: TRBV28; CDR3 protein: CASFDEFGEQFF; CDR3 DNA: TGTGCCAGCTTTGACGAATTCGGTGAGCAGTTCTTC
clone size: few; J gene: TRBJ2-1; D gene: -; V gene: TRBV7-9; CDR3 protein: CASSLEPDEQFF; CDR3 DNA: TGTGCCAGCAGCTTAGAGCCCGATGAGCAGTTCTTC
clone size: once; J gene: TRBJ2-1; D gene: -; V gene: TRBV5-6; CDR3 protein: CASSYGRSSYNEQFF; CDR3 DNA: TGTGCCAGCAGCTATGGCAGGAGCTCCTACAATGAGCAGTTCTTC
clone size: few; J gene: TRBJ2-7; D gene: TRBD2; V gene: TRBV11-3; CDR3 protein: CASSRASGSYEQYF; CDR3 DNA: TGTGCCAGCAGCAGGGCTAGCGGGAGTTACGAGCAGTACTTC
clone size: few; J gene: TRBJ2-2; D gene: -; V gene: TRBV29-1; CDR3 protein: CSVGVGAGELFF; CDR3 DNA: TGCAGCGTTGGGGTGGGAGCCGGGGAGCTGTTTTTT
clone size: -; J gene: TRBJ1-5; D gene: -; V gene: TRBV16; CDR3 protein: CASSQGYPSNQPQHF; CDR3 DNA: TGTGCCAGCAGCCAAGGGTATCCCAGCAATCAGCCCCAGCATTTT
clone size: few; J gene: TRBJ2-7; D gene: -; V gene: TRBV9; CDR3 protein: CASSEAGDAREQYF; CDR3 DNA: TGTGCCAGCAGCGAAGCAGGAGATGCTCGCGAGCAGTACTTC
clone size: -; J gene: TRBJ2-5; D gene: -; V gene: TRBV29-1; CDR3 protein: CSALGSRETQYF; CDR3 DNA: TGCAGCGCCCTGGGATCTCGTGAGACCCAGTACTTC
clone size: -; J gene: TRBJ2-3; D gene: TRBD1; V gene: TRBV13; CDR3 protein: CASSFRDRAISTDTQYF; CDR3 DNA: TGTGCCAGCAGCTTCCGGGACAGGGCTATTAGCACAGATACGCAGTATTTT
clone size: many; J gene: TRBJ2-7; D gene: TRBD1; V gene: TRBV7-6; CDR3 protein: CASSLNPRPRTGGNYEQYF; CDR3 DNA: TGTGCCAGCAGCTTAAATCCCCGTCCAAGGACAGGGGGGAACTACGAGCAGTACTTC
clone size: -; J gene: TRBJ1-2; D gene: -; V gene: TRBV29-1; CDR3 protein: CSDEDSRATNYGYTF; CDR3 DNA: TGCAGCGATGAAGATTCGCGAGCGACGAACTATGGCTACACCTTC
clone size: many; J gene: TRBJ2-4; D gene: -; V gene: TRBV15; CDR3 protein: CATSRGRLTQNIQYF; CDR3 DNA: TGTGCCACCAGCAGAGGACGACTAACCCAAAACATTCAGTACTTC
clone size: -; J gene: TRBJ2-7; D gene: TRBD1; V gene: TRBV5-4; CDR3 protein: CASSLSDRAYEQYF; CDR3 DNA: TGTGCCAGCAGCTTGAGCGACAGGGCCTACGAGCAGTACTTC
clone size: few; J gene: TRBJ2-5; D gene: TRBD1; V gene: TRBV27; CDR3 protein: CASSPKVDRGETQYF; CDR3 DNA: TGTGCCAGCAGCCCCAAAGTGGACAGGGGAGAGACCCAGTACTTC
clone size: many; J gene: TRBJ1-1; D gene: -; V gene: TRBV29-1; CDR3 protein: CSVEAGTGGTEAFF; CDR3 DNA: TGCAGCGTTGAAGCTGGGACGGGGGGCACTGAAGCTTTCTTT
clone size: few; J gene: TRBJ1-4; D gene: -; V gene: TRBV4-3; CDR3 protein: CASSQDWGRTNEKLFF; CDR3 DNA: TGCGCCAGCAGCCAAGATTGGGGACGGACGAATGAAAAACTGTTTTTT
clone size: many; J gene: TRBJ2-7; D gene: -; V gene: TRBV7-9; CDR3 protein: CASLRVGASQQYF; CDR3 DNA: TGTGCCAGCCTCCGGGTCGGGGCGTCGCAGCAGTACTTC
clone size: -; J gene: TRBJ2-3; D gene: -; V gene: TRBV18; CDR3 protein: CASSPVAGVTDTQYF; CDR3 DNA: TGTGCCAGCTCACCAGTGGCAGGGGTTACAGATACGCAGTATTTT
clone size: many; J gene: TRBJ2-1; D gene: -; V gene: TRBV14; CDR3 protein: CASSQPGKLGYNEQFF; CDR3 DNA: TGTGCCAGCAGCCAGCCAGGGAAACTCGGGTACAATGAGCAGTTCTTC
clone size: few; J gene: TRBJ1-1; D gene: -; V gene: TRBV4-2; CDR3 protein: CASSLGRTEAFF; CDR3 DNA: TGTGCCAGCAGCCTAGGAAGGACTGAAGCTTTCTTT